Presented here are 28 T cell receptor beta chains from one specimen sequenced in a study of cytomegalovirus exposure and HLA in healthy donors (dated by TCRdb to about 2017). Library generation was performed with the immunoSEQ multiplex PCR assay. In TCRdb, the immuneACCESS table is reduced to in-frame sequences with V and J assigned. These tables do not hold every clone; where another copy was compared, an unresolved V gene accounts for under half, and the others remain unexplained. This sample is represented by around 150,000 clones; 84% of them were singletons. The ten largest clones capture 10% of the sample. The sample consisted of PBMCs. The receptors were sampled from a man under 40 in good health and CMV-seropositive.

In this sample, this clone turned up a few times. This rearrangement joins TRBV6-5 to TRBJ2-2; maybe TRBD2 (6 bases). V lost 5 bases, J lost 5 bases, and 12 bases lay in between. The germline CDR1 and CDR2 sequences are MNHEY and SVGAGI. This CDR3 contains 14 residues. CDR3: CASSPPGGTGELFF. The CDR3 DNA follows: TGTGCCAGCAGTCCCCCTGGAGGGACCGGGGAGCTGTTTTTT.

The CDR3 here is CASRFLGGTNTGELFF. The CDR3 DNA reads TGTGCCAGCAGGTTTTTGGGGGGGACCAACACCGGGGAGCTGTTTTTT. This chain joins TRBV5-4 and TRBJ2-2, with TRBD2 identical over 7 bases. Per germline, CDR1 SGHNT and CDR2 YYREEE (reference sequence). With 5 bases clipped from V and 2 bases from J, the junction kept 9 bases outside the gene matches. This CDR3 contains 16 residues. The full variable domain, rest sourced from reference TRBV5-4 and TRBJ2-2, is ETGVTQSPTHLIKTRGQQVTLRCSSQSGHNTVSWYQQALGQGPQFIFQYYREEENGRGNFPPRFSGLQFPNYSSELNVNALELDDSALYLCASRFLGGTNTGELFFGEGSRLTVL.

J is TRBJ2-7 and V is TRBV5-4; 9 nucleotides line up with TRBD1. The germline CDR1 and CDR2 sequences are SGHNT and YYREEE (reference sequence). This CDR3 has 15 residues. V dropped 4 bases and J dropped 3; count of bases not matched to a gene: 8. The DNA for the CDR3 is TGTGCCAGCAGCCACGGAGGGGACAGGGTCTACGAGCAGTACTTC. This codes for CASSHGGDRVYEQYF.

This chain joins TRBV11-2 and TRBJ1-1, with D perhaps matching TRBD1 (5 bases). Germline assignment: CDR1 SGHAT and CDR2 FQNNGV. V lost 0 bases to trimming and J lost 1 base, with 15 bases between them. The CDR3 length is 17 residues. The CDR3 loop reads CASSLDIPGWENTEAFF. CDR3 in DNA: TGTGCCAGCAGCTTAGATATTCCAGGGTGGGAGAACACTGAAGCTTTCTTT.

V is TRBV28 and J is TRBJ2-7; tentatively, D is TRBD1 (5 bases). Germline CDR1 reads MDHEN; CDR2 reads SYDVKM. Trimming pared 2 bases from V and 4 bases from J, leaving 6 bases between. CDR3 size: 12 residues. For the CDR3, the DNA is TGTGCCAGCAGTTTAAGGGGATACGAGCAGTACTTC. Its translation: CASSLRGYEQYF.

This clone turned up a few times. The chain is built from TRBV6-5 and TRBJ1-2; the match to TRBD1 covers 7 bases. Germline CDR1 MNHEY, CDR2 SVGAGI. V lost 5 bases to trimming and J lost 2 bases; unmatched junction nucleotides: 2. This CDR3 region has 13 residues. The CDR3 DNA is TGTGCCAGCAGTCGACAGGGAAACTATGGCTACACCTTC. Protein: CASSRQGNYGYTF.

The DNA for the CDR3 is TGTGCCAGCAGCTTAGACGGTAGTAATCCCTACGAGCAGTACTTC. Translated: CASSLDGSNPYEQYF. The V and J genes are TRBV11-1 and TRBJ2-7, with no clear D. This CDR3 contains 15 residues. The V and J ends lost 1 base and 2 bases respectively, with 12 bases between them. Per germline, CDR1 SGHAT and CDR2 FQDESV (reference sequence).

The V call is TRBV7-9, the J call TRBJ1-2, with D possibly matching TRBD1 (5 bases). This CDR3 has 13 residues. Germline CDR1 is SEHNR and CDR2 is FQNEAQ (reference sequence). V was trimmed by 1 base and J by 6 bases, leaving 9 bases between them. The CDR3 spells CASSLGFRDGYTF. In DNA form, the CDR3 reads TGTGCCAGCAGCTTAGGTTTCAGGGATGGCTACACCTTC.

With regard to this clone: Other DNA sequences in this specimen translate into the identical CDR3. The CDR3 spells CASSEAGAGYTF. The CDR3 DNA reads TGTGCCAGCAGTGAAGCGGGCGCCGGCTACACCTTC. V usage is TRBV6-1 and J usage is TRBJ1-2; D is uncertain. From germline, CDR1 is MNHNS and CDR2 SASEGT. Deletions cut 0 bases from V and 8 bases from J, with 7 bases between. The CDR3 is 12 residues long.

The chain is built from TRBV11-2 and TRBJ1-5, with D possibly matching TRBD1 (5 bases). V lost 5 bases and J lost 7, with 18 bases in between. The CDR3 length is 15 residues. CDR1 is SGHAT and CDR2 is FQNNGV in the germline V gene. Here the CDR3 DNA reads TGTGCCAGCAGCAGGACCCAGGGTTTTGACCAGCCCCAGCATTTT. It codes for CASSRTQGFDQPQHF.

The CDR3 protein is CASSYNRGRLGNTEAFF. The CDR3 bases are TGTGCCAGCAGTTACAACAGGGGGCGCTTGGGGAACACTGAAGCTTTCTTT. This chain uses TRBV27 with TRBJ1-1; 9 positions match TRBD1. This CDR3 has 17 residues. V lost 4 bases and J lost 1; bases outside the gene matches: 10. Germline CDR1 and CDR2: MNHEY and SMNVEV (reference sequence).

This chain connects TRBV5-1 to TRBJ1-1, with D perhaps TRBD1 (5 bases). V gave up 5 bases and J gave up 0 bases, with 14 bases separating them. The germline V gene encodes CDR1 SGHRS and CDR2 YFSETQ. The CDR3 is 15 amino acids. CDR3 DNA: TGCGCCAGCAGGGCGGGGGAGCTGATGAACACTGAAGCTTTCTTT. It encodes CASRAGELMNTEAFF.

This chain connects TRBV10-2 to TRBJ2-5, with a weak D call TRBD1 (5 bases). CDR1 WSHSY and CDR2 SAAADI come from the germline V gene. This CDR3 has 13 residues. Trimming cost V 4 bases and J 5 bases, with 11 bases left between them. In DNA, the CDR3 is TGCGCCAGCAGTGTTCAGGGCGCGGAGACCCAGTACTTC. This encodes CASSVQGAETQYF.

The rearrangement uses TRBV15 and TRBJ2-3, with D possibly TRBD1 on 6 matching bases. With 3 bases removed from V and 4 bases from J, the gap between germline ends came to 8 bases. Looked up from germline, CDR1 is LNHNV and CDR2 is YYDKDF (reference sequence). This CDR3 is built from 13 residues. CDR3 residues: CATSSRGPDTQYF. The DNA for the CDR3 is TGTGCCACCAGCAGCAGGGGCCCAGATACGCAGTATTTT. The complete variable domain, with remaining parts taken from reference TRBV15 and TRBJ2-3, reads DAMVIQNPRYQVTQFGKPVTLSCSQTLNHNVMYWYQQKSSQAPKLLFHYYDKDFNNEADTPDNFQSRRPNTSFCFLDIRSPGLGDTAMYLCATSSRGPDTQYFGPGTRLTVL.

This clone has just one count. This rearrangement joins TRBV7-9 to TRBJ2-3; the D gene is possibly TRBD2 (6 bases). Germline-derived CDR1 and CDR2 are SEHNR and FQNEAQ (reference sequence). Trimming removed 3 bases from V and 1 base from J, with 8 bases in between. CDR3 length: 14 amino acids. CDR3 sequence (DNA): TGTGCCAGCAGCTTCGGAGGGGGCACAGATACGCAGTATTTT. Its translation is CASSFGGGTDTQYF.

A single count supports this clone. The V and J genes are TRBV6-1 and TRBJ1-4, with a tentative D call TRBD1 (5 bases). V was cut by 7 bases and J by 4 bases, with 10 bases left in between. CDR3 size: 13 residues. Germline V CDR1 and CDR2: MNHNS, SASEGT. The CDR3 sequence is CASKRQINEKLFF. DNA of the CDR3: TGTGCCAGCAAGAGACAGATTAATGAAAAACTGTTTTTT.

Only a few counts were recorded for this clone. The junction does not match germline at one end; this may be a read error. The CDR3: CASSGQYNSGNTLYF. The CDR3 nucleotides are TGTGCCAGCTCCGGACAGTACAACTCTGGAAACACCCTATATTTT. The V and J genes are TRBV18 and TRBJ1-3; TRBD1 is a possible D gene (6 bases). Germline V gene sequence: CDR1 KGHSH, CDR2 LQKENI. This CDR3 has 15 amino acids.

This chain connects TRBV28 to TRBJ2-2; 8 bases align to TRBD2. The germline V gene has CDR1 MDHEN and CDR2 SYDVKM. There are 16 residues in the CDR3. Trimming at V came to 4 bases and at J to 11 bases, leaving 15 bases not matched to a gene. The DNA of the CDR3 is TGTGCCAGCAGTTCCGGACTAGCAGTTTATTTAGGAGAGCTGTTTTTT. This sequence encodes CASSSGLAVYLGELFF.

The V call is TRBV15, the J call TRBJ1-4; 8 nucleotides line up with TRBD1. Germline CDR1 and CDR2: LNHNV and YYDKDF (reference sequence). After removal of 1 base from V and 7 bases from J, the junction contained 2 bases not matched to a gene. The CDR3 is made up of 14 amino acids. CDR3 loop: CATSRGQGSEKLFF. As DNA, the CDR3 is TGTGCCACCAGCAGAGGACAGGGGAGTGAAAAACTGTTTTTT.

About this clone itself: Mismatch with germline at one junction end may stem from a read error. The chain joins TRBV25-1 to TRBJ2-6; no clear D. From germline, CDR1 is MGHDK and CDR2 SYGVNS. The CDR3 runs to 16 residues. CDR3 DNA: TGTGCCAGCAGTGAAGCGGTTCTCTCTTGGGCCAACGTCCTGACTTTC. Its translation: CASSEAVLSWANVLTF.

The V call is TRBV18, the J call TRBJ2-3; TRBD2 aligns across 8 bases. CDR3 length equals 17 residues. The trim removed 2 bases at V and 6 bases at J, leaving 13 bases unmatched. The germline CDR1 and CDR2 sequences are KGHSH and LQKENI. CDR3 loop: CASSPNSGDPSSDTQYF. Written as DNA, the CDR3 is TGTGCCAGCTCACCAAATAGCGGGGACCCATCATCGGATACGCAGTATTTT.

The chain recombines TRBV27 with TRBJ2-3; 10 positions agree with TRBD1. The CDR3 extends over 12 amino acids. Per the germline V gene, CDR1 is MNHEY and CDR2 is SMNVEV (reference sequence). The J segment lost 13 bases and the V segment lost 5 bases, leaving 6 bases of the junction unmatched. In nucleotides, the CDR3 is TGTGCCAGCAGTACCGGACAGGGGGGAAAGTATTTT. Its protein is CASSTGQGGKYF.

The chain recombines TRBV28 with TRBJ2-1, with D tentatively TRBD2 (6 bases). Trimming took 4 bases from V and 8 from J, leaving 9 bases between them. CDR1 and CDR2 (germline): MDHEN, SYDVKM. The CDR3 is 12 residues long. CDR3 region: CASSSGLHEQFF. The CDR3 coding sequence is TGTGCCAGCAGTTCGGGACTTCATGAGCAGTTCTTC.

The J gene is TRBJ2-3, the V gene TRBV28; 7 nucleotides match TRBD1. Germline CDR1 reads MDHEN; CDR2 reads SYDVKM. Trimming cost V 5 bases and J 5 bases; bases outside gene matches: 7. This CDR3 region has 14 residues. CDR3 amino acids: CASSVDRRRDTQYF. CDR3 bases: TGTGCCAGCAGTGTGGACAGGCGGCGAGATACGCAGTATTTT.

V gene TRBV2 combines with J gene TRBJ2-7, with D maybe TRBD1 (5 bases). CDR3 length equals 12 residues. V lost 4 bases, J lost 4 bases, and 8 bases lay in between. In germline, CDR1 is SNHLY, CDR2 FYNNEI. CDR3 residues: CASSVQAYEQYF. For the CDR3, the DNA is TGTGCCAGCAGTGTACAGGCGTACGAGCAGTACTTC.

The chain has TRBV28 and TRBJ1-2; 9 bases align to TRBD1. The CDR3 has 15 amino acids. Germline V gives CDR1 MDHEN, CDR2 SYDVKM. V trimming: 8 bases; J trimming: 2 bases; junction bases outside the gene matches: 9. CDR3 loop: CASGSRQGENYGYTF. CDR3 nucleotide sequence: TGTGCCAGCGGATCAAGACAGGGGGAAAACTATGGCTACACCTTC.

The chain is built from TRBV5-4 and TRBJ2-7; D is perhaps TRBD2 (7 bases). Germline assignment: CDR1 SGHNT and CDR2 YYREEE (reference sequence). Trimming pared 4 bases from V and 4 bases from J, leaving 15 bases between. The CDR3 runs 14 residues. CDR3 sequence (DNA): TGTGCCAGCAGCCGGGGAGGGGGAAGATACGAGCAGTACTTC. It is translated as CASSRGGGRYEQYF.

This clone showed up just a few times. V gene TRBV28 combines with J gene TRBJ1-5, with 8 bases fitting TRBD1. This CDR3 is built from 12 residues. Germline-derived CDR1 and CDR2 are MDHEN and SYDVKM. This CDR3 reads CGVRGPNQPQHF. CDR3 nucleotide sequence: TGTGGGGTCAGGGGGCCCAATCAGCCCCAGCATTTT.